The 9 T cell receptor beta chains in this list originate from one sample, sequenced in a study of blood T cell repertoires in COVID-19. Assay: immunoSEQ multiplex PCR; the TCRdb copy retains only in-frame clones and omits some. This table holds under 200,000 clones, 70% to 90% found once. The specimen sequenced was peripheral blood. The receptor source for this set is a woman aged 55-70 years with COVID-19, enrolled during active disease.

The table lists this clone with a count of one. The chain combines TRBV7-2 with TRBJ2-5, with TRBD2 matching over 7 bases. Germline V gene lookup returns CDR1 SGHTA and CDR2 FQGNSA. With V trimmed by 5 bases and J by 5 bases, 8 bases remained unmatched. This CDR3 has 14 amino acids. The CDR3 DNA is TGTGCCAGCAGCCCCTGGAGCGGGAAGGAGACCCAGTACTTC. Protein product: CASSPWSGKETQYF.

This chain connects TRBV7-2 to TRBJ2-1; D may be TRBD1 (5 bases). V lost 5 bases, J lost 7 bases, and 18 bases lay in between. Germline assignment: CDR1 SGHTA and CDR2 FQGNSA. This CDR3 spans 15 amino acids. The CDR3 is CASSRNMAGLNEQFF. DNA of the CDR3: TGTGCCAGCAGCAGAAATATGGCAGGGCTAAATGAGCAGTTCTTC.

The CDR3 spells CASSTNSLAGGTITGELFF. The CDR3 nucleotides read TGTGCCAGCAGTACTAATTCTCTAGCGGGAGGCACAATCACCGGGGAGCTGTTTTTT. The chain carries TRBV28 and TRBJ2-2, with 11 bases aligning to TRBD2. The CDR3 length is 19 residues. CDR1 and CDR2 (germline): MDHEN, SYDVKM. Losses at the gene ends were 5 bases for V and 4 bases for J; bases not matched to a gene: 15.

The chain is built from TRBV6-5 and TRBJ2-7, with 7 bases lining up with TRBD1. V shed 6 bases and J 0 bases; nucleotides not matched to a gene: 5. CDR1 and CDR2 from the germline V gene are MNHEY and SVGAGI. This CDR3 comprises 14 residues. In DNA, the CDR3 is TGTGCCAGCAGAAAAACAGGGGTCTCCTACGAGCAGTACTTC. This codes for CASRKTGVSYEQYF.

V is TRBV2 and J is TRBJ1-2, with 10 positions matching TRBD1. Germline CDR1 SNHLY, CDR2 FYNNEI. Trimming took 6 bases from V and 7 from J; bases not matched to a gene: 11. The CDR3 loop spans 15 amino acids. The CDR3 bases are TGTGCCAGCAGCCTCGGACAGGGGGGAGCTTCTGGCTACACCTTC. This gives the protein CASSLGQGGASGYTF.

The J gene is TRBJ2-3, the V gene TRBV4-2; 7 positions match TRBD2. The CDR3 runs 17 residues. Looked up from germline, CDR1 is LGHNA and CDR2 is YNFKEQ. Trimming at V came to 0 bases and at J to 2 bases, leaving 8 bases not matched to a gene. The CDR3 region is CASSQDPLSGITDTQYF. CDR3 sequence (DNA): TGTGCCAGCAGCCAAGATCCTCTCAGCGGGATCACAGATACGCAGTATTTT.

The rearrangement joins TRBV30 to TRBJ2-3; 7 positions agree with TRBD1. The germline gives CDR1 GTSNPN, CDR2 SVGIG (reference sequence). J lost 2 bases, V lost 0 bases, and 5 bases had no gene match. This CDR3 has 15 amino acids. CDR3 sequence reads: CAWSVRDSLTDTQYF. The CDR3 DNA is TGTGCCTGGAGTGTACGGGACAGCCTCACAGATACGCAGTATTTT.

The CDR3 DNA reads TGTGCCAGCAGTGAAGCAGGGGTAGCAGAGACCCAGTACTTC. Amino acids: CASSEAGVAETQYF. The chain recombines TRBV2 with TRBJ2-5; the D gene is possibly TRBD1 (5 bases). The germline V and J ends were trimmed by 0 bases and 4 bases, with 9 bases remaining between them. The CDR3 length is 14 residues. The germline V gene encodes CDR1 SNHLY and CDR2 FYNNEI. Using reference TRBV2 and TRBJ2-5 for the parts outside the CDR3, the full variable domain is EPEVTQTPSHQVTQMGQEVILRCVPISNHLYFYWYRQILGQKVEFLVSFYNNEISEKSEIFDDQFSVERPDGSNFTLKIRSTKLEDSAMYFCASSEAGVAETQYFGPGTRLLVL.

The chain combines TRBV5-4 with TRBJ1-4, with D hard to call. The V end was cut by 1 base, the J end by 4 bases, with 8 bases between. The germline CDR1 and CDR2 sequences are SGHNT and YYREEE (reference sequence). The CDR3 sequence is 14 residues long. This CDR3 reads CASSLFGVNEKLFF. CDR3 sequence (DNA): TGTGCCAGCAGCTTGTTCGGGGTTAATGAAAAACTGTTTTTT. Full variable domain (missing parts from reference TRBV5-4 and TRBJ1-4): ETGVTQSPTHLIKTRGQQVTLRCSSQSGHNTVSWYQQALGQGPQFIFQYYREEENGRGNFPPRFSGLQFPNYSSELNVNALELDDSALYLCASSLFGVNEKLFFGSGTQLSVL.